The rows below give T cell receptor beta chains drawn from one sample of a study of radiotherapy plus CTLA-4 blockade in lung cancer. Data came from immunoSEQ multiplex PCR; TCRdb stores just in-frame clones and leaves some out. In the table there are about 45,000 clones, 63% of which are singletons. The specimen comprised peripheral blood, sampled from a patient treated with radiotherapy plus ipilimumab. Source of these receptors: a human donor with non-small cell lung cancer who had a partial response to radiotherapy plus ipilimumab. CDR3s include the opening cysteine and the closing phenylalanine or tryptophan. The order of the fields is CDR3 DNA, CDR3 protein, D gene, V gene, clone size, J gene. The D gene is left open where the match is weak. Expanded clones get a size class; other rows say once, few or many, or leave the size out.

CDR3nt: TGTGCCAGCAGTTACAGGGACAGGGACCAAGAGACCCAGTACTTC
CDR3aa: CASSYRDRDQETQYF
d_gene: TRBD1
v_gene: TRBV6-7
abundance: few
j_gene: TRBJ2-5

CDR3nt: TGCGCCAGCAGCTTCTGGGGGCGCGATACGCAGTATTTT
CDR3aa: CASSFWGRDTQYF
d_gene: NA
v_gene: TRBV5-1
abundance: NA
j_gene: TRBJ2-3

CDR3nt: TGCGCCAGCAGCTTGTTTGGGGGCGACTATGGCTACACCTTC
CDR3aa: CASSLFGGDYGYTF
d_gene: NA
v_gene: TRBV5-1
abundance: NA
j_gene: TRBJ1-2

CDR3nt: TGTGCCAGCAGTGTTTTATCTAACTCTGGAAACACCATATATTTT
CDR3aa: CASSVLSNSGNTIYF
d_gene: NA
v_gene: TRBV2
abundance: many
j_gene: TRBJ1-3

CDR3nt: TGTGCCAGCAGTTTAGGCCAGGGTGGGACAGGCGGCAATGAGCAGTTCTTC
CDR3aa: CASSLGQGGTGGNEQFF
d_gene: TRBD1
v_gene: TRBV27
abundance: NA
j_gene: TRBJ2-1

CDR3nt: TGTGCCAGCAGCTTGAAGGGGGCTCTGGGAAGTGGCTACACCTTC
CDR3aa: CASSLKGALGSGYTF
d_gene: TRBD1
v_gene: TRBV5-6
abundance: NA
j_gene: TRBJ1-2

CDR3nt: TGTGCCTGGGGACTCGAGTTCAGCACAGATACGCAGTATTTT
CDR3aa: CAWGLEFSTDTQYF
d_gene: NA
v_gene: TRBV30
abundance: NA
j_gene: TRBJ2-3

CDR3nt: TGTGCCAGCAGCGCTGGACTAGCGGGGGCAGATACGCAGTATTTT
CDR3aa: CASSAGLAGADTQYF
d_gene: TRBD2
v_gene: TRBV11-2
abundance: NA
j_gene: TRBJ2-3

CDR3nt: TGTGCCAGCTCACCCGGACTCTTAAATGAGCAGTTCTTC
CDR3aa: CASSPGLLNEQFF
d_gene: NA
v_gene: TRBV18
abundance: few
j_gene: TRBJ2-1

CDR3nt: TGTGCCAGCAGCTTGTTTCTCAGGGGGGACACTGAAGCTTTCTTT
CDR3aa: CASSLFLRGDTEAFF
d_gene: TRBD1
v_gene: TRBV5-8
abundance: few
j_gene: TRBJ1-1

CDR3nt: TGCGCCAGCAGCTTTGGACAGGGTACTGAAGCTTTCTTT
CDR3aa: CASSFGQGTEAFF
d_gene: TRBD1
v_gene: TRBV5-1
abundance: NA
j_gene: TRBJ1-1

CDR3nt: TGTGCCAGCAGATCGCCCCCGGACAGGAACACTGAAGCTTTCTTT
CDR3aa: CASRSPPDRNTEAFF
d_gene: NA
v_gene: TRBV5-8
abundance: NA
j_gene: TRBJ1-1

CDR3nt: TGTGCCAGCAGCCGGACAGATTTTGGGTATACGCAGTATTTT
CDR3aa: CASSRTDFGYTQYF
d_gene: NA
v_gene: TRBV5-6
abundance: NA
j_gene: TRBJ2-3

CDR3nt: TGTGCCAGCAGCAAACGGAGCGGGGGGCGCACAGATACGCAGTATTTT
CDR3aa: CASSKRSGGRTDTQYF
d_gene: TRBD2
v_gene: TRBV13
abundance: NA
j_gene: TRBJ2-3

CDR3nt: TGCAGCGTTGGACCGGGACAGGGTGCAGAGGGCCAGTACTTC
CDR3aa: CSVGPGQGAEGQYF
d_gene: TRBD1
v_gene: TRBV29-1
abundance: NA
j_gene: TRBJ2-5

CDR3nt: TGTGCCAGCAGGCGACAGGGAGAAAAACTGTTTTTT
CDR3aa: CASRRQGEKLFF
d_gene: TRBD1
v_gene: TRBV6-6
abundance: few
j_gene: TRBJ1-4

CDR3nt: TGTGCCAGCAGTTACTCTCCGGGGTCGGACACTGAAGCTTTCTTT
CDR3aa: CASSYSPGSDTEAFF
d_gene: NA
v_gene: TRBV6-6
abundance: NA
j_gene: TRBJ1-1

CDR3nt: TGTGCCAGCAGTGAAGGGTCTGTTATAGCTAACTATGGCTACACCTTC
CDR3aa: CASSEGSVIANYGYTF
d_gene: NA
v_gene: TRBV6-1
abundance: NA
j_gene: TRBJ1-2

CDR3nt: TGTGCCAGCAACCCAGGGGGCTCTTCAAATCAGCCCCAGCATTTT
CDR3aa: CASNPGGSSNQPQHF
d_gene: TRBD1
v_gene: TRBV9
abundance: NA
j_gene: TRBJ1-5

CDR3nt: TGTGCCAGCAGCCAAGCCTTGGGAGGGATTAATGAAAAACTGTTTTTT
CDR3aa: CASSQALGGINEKLFF
d_gene: NA
v_gene: TRBV4-2
abundance: NA
j_gene: TRBJ1-4

CDR3nt: TGTGCCTGGAGTGTACTAAATTCACCCCTCCACTTT
CDR3aa: CAWSVLNSPLHF
d_gene: NA
v_gene: TRBV30
abundance: few
j_gene: TRBJ1-6

CDR3nt: TGTGCCAGCAGTGTGGTAGGGACTACTCAAACCGGGGAGCTGTTTTTT
CDR3aa: CASSVVGTTQTGELFF
d_gene: TRBD2
v_gene: TRBV6-1
abundance: few
j_gene: TRBJ2-2

CDR3nt: TGTGCCAGCAGACTTAGGGGTGAGCAGTTCTTC
CDR3aa: CASRLRGEQFF
d_gene: NA
v_gene: TRBV11-2
abundance: NA
j_gene: TRBJ2-1

CDR3nt: TGCGCCAGCAGCCAAGAAGGGACAGGTCTCAATCAGCCCCAGCATTTT
CDR3aa: CASSQEGTGLNQPQHF
d_gene: TRBD1
v_gene: TRBV4-1
abundance: NA
j_gene: TRBJ1-5

CDR3nt: TGTGCCAGCAGCTTCCTCTCGGAGACCCAGTACTTC
CDR3aa: CASSFLSETQYF
d_gene: NA
v_gene: TRBV7-3
abundance: NA
j_gene: TRBJ2-5

CDR3nt: TGCGCCAGCAGCTTGGTCCCGGGGGAAGGCTCTGGGGCCAACGTCCTGACTTTC
CDR3aa: CASSLVPGEGSGANVLTF
d_gene: NA
v_gene: TRBV5-1
abundance: NA
j_gene: TRBJ2-6

CDR3nt: TGCGCCAGCAGCACCGCTGGACAGGGGAAGGAAGCTTTCTTT
CDR3aa: CASSTAGQGKEAFF
d_gene: TRBD1
v_gene: TRBV5-1
abundance: few
j_gene: TRBJ1-1

CDR3nt: TGTGCCAGCAGCGTAGGACACGCAACAACTAATGAAAAACTGTTTTTT
CDR3aa: CASSVGHATTNEKLFF
d_gene: NA
v_gene: TRBV9
abundance: NA
j_gene: TRBJ1-4